Each of the 25 T cell receptor beta chains below was sequenced from the same sample in a study of fetal regulatory T cell absence and autoimmunity. The protocol was immunoSEQ multiplex PCR, while the TCRdb copy is restricted to in-frame clones and leaves out a portion. The table shows around 100,000 clones, with 72% occurring only once. Specimen: pancreas tissue. These receptors were obtained from a male donor with IPEX syndrome.

This rearrangement joins TRBV4-3 to TRBJ2-5, with 8 bases that match TRBD2. The V and J ends lost 0 bases and 4 bases, in that order; junction bases with no gene match: 10. There are 17 residues in the CDR3. Germline CDR1 reads LGHNA; CDR2 reads YSLEER. The CDR3 spells CASSQDFRGGRGETQYF. The DNA for the CDR3 is TGCGCCAGCAGCCAAGACTTCCGGGGGGGCCGGGGAGAGACCCAGTACTTC.

This clone was seen just once. This chain joins TRBV6-5 and TRBJ2-2; D may be TRBD2 (5 bases). Germline V gene data show CDR1 as MNHEY and CDR2 as SVGAGI. This CDR3 region has 16 residues. V was shortened by 3 bases and J by 3 bases, with 14 bases between the two germline ends. The CDR3 spells CASSYSYGVYTGELFF. The CDR3 DNA sequence: TGTGCCAGCAGTTATAGTTACGGGGTGTACACCGGGGAGCTGTTTTTT.

This clone was recorded once. The chain joins TRBV5-6 to TRBJ2-7; D ambiguous. This CDR3 is built from 14 residues. V dropped 0 bases and J dropped 0 bases, with 7 bases sitting between them. CDR1 and CDR2 (germline): SGHDT, YYEEEE. In DNA, the CDR3 is TGTGCCAGCAGCTTGGGACCGAGCTCCTACGAGCAGTACTTC. Translation: CASSLGPSSYEQYF.

The gene calls are TRBV6-1 and TRBJ1-3; D possibly corresponds to TRBD1 (5 bases). Germline lookup yields CDR1 MNHNS and CDR2 SASEGT. Trimming cost V 6 bases and J 1 base, with 28 bases left between them. The CDR3 contains 20 residues. CDR3 nucleotides: TGTGCCAGCAGGGAACAAGGCGGCAGGGAGCGGTGGTGTTCTGGAAACACCATATATTTT. It is translated as CASREQGGRERWCSGNTIYF.

The V gene is TRBV7-9, the J gene TRBJ1-4; D call uncertain. Per the germline V gene, CDR1 is SEHNR and CDR2 is FQNEAQ (reference sequence). The germline V and J ends were trimmed by 1 base and 4 bases, with 10 bases remaining between them. The CDR3 contains 15 residues. Here the CDR3 reads CASSLGRAYNEKLFF. The CDR3 region has the DNA TGTGCCAGCAGCTTAGGTCGGGCCTATAATGAAAAACTGTTTTTT.

The chain joins TRBV11-2 to TRBJ2-7, with D possibly TRBD2 on 6 matching bases. The V and J ends lost 2 bases and 6 bases respectively, with 14 bases between them. The CDR3 extends over 14 amino acids. Germline V gene data show CDR1 as SGHAT and CDR2 as FQNNGV. CDR3 loop: CASSLLSTSSEQYF. Here the CDR3 DNA reads TGTGCCAGCAGCTTATTGTCTACTAGCAGCGAGCAGTACTTC.

The rearrangement uses TRBV7-2 and TRBJ2-7; D not resolved. Germline CDR1 reads SGHTA; CDR2 reads FQGNSA. There are 13 residues in the CDR3. V dropped 5 bases and J dropped 4 bases, with 12 bases sitting between them. CDR3 loop: CASSLGVEYEQYF. The CDR3 coding sequence is TGTGCCAGCAGCCTAGGCGTCGAATACGAGCAGTACTTC.

J is TRBJ2-3 and V is TRBV5-4; 13 bases map to TRBD2. CDR3 length: 16 amino acids. Germline assignment: CDR1 SGHNT and CDR2 YYREEE (reference sequence). V dropped 3 bases and J dropped 4; count of bases not matched to a gene: 5. Here the CDR3 DNA reads TGTGCCAGCAGCTCACTAGCGGGGGGGCAGGCAGATACGCAGTATTTT. Its translation is CASSSLAGGQADTQYF.

The V gene is TRBV6-1, the J gene TRBJ2-3; tentatively, D is TRBD2 (5 bases). Germline V lookup: CDR1 MNHNS, CDR2 SASEGT. Trimming took 9 bases from V and 1 from J, leaving 17 bases between them. The CDR3 covers 15 residues. The CDR3 nucleotides read TGTGCCAGTAGAGGGCGACCATGGGGCACAGATACGCAGTATTTT. It translates to CASRGRPWGTDTQYF.

V usage is TRBV7-9 and J usage is TRBJ1-1; D call uncertain. The CDR3 length is 14 residues. Trimming took off 5 bases at V and 5 bases at J, with 15 bases between the two ends. CDR1 and CDR2 from the germline V gene are SEHNR and FQNEAQ (reference sequence). CDR3 protein: CASSRPGLGTEAFF. In DNA form, the CDR3 reads TGTGCCAGCAGCCGCCCGGGCCTCGGGACTGAAGCTTTCTTT. Full variable domain (missing parts from reference TRBV7-9 and TRBJ1-1): DTGVSQNPRHKITKRGQNVTFRCDPISEHNRLYWYRQTLGQGPEFLTYFQNEAQLEKSRLLSDRFSAERPKGSFSTLEIQRTEQGDSAMYLCASSRPGLGTEAFFGQGTRLTVV.

The table lists this clone with a few counts. The chain has TRBV21-1 and TRBJ2-5. TRBV21-1 is a pseudogene locus. The CDR3 runs 9 residues. CDR3 bases: TGTGCCAGAGAAGAGACCCAGTACTTC. Its protein product is CAREETQYF.

The V and J genes are TRBV19 and TRBJ1-2; D is uncertain. The CDR3 totals 15 residues. CDR1 and CDR2 (germline): LNHDA, SQIVND (reference sequence). V was cut by 3 bases and J by 0 bases, with 11 bases left in between. Written as DNA, the CDR3 is TGTGCCAGTAGTATCTTATTCAGTACTAACTATGGCTACACCTTC. It codes for CASSILFSTNYGYTF.

This chain joins TRBV27 and TRBJ2-5; tentatively, D is TRBD1 (5 bases). Trimming left V 5 bases short and J 5 bases short, with 12 bases between. The CDR3 runs to 13 residues. Germline lookup yields CDR1 MNHEY and CDR2 SMNVEV (reference sequence). CDR3 residues: CASSHQGWETQYF. The DNA for the CDR3 is TGTGCCAGCAGTCATCAGGGTTGGGAGACCCAGTACTTC.

The chain links TRBV5-5 to TRBJ1-2; D might be TRBD1 (5 bases). Trimming left V 3 bases short and J 8 bases short, with 14 bases between. Per germline, CDR1 SGHKS and CDR2 YYEKEE (reference sequence). The length of the CDR3 is 13 residues. CDR3 in amino acids: CASSSPGGNGYTF. The CDR3 region has the DNA TGTGCCAGCAGCTCTCCGGGGGGAAACGGCTACACCTTC.

This rearrangement joins TRBV7-9 to TRBJ1-2; D is unclear. V was clipped by 2 bases and J by 4 bases, with 14 bases between them. This CDR3 comprises 15 residues. CDR1 is SEHNR, CDR2 FQNEAQ, per germline (reference sequence). CDR3 region: CASSLLSPVVYGYTF. The CDR3 DNA reads TGTGCCAGCAGCTTATTGAGTCCTGTTGTCTATGGCTACACCTTC.

The chain carries TRBV4-3 and TRBJ2-3; no reliable D call. The CDR3 is 14 amino acids. The germline V gene has CDR1 LGHNA and CDR2 YSLEER. V shed 4 bases and J shed 0 bases, with 8 bases lying between them. The CDR3 DNA sequence: TGCGCCAGCAGCCCCGAAACTAGCACAGATACGCAGTATTTT. This sequence encodes CASSPETSTDTQYF.

This clone was detected only a few times. The chain joins TRBV4-1 to TRBJ2-7; D is possibly TRBD1 (6 bases). CDR3 length: 17 amino acids. V lost 4 bases and J 2 bases, leaving 21 bases between the germline ends. The germline V gene encodes CDR1 MGHRA and CDR2 YSYEKL. The CDR3: CASSPLANRAYAYEQYF. CDR3 nucleotides: TGCGCCAGCAGCCCCTTAGCCAACAGGGCGTACGCCTACGAGCAGTACTTC.

The rearrangement uses TRBV27 and TRBJ1-1, with 12 bases aligning to TRBD1. V lost 3 bases, J lost 2 bases, and 1 base stayed unmatched. CDR1 is MNHEY, CDR2 SMNVEV, per germline (reference sequence). CDR3 length: 15 residues. For the CDR3, the DNA is TGTGCCAGCAGTTTGGGGACAGGGGGCAACACTGAAGCTTTCTTT. Its protein product is CASSLGTGGNTEAFF.

V is TRBV4-2 and J is TRBJ2-1, with D maybe TRBD2 (5 bases). There are 17 residues in the CDR3. Germline V gives CDR1 LGHNA, CDR2 YNFKEQ. V shed 6 bases and J shed 4 bases, with 22 bases lying between them. The CDR3 bases are TGTGCCAGCAGGGGTCGGGGAAAATTACTAGGATACAATGAGCAGTTCTTC. Encoded protein: CASRGRGKLLGYNEQFF.

V usage is TRBV4-1 and J usage is TRBJ1-2; TRBD1 agrees at 9 bases. The J segment lost 4 bases and the V segment lost 0 bases, leaving 6 bases of the junction unmatched. The CDR3 loop spans 16 amino acids. Germline V lookup: CDR1 MGHRA, CDR2 YSYEKL. The CDR3 DNA reads as TGCGCCAGCAGCCAAGAGCTACAGGGGGCCATCTATGGCTACACCTTC. It specifies CASSQELQGAIYGYTF.

This rearrangement joins TRBV4-3 to TRBJ2-7; 11 nucleotides align to TRBD2. V dropped 4 bases and J dropped 1; count of bases not matched to a gene: 3. CDR1 is LGHNA and CDR2 is YSLEER in the germline V gene. The CDR3 length is 15 residues. The CDR3 sequence is CASSLRLAGSYEQYF. The CDR3, as DNA: TGCGCCAGCAGCCTGAGACTAGCGGGGTCCTACGAGCAGTACTTC.

The chain couples TRBV10-3 to TRBJ2-3; 9 bases match TRBD2. The ends lost 4 bases at V and 6 bases at J; junction bases unmatched: 8. Germline CDR1 reads ENHRY; CDR2 reads SYGVKD. This CDR3 has 15 amino acids. The CDR3 reads CAISAPGLAADTQYF. CDR3 DNA: TGTGCCATCAGTGCCCCGGGACTAGCTGCTGATACGCAGTATTTT.

The chain combines TRBV2 with TRBJ1-1, with a possible D match to TRBD1 (5 bases). CDR3 length: 12 amino acids. Germline CDR1 reads SNHLY; CDR2 reads FYNNEI. The germline V and J ends were trimmed by 11 bases and 7 bases, with 17 bases remaining between them. CDR3 in DNA: TGTGCCGCCCTGGGGGGAACGCATGAAGCTTTCTTT. It yields the protein CAALGGTHEAFF.

This sequence joins TRBV9 and TRBJ2-3, with 13 bases matching TRBD2. Trimming removed 0 bases from V and 5 bases from J; junction bases left unmatched: 3. This CDR3 contains 16 residues. Germline CDR1 and CDR2: SGDLS and YYNGEE. The CDR3 protein is CASSVGLAGGLDTQYF. CDR3 nucleotides: TGTGCCAGCAGCGTAGGACTAGCGGGAGGATTAGATACGCAGTATTTT.

This sequence joins TRBV4-3 and TRBJ1-5; TRBD1 might be the D (6 bases). CDR1 is LGHNA and CDR2 is YSLEER in the germline V gene. The CDR3 contains 14 residues. The germline V and J ends were trimmed by 3 bases and 6 bases, with 12 bases remaining between them. CDR3 residues: CASSHGQGLQPQHF. The CDR3 nucleotides read TGCGCCAGCAGCCACGGGCAGGGGCTTCAGCCCCAGCATTTT.